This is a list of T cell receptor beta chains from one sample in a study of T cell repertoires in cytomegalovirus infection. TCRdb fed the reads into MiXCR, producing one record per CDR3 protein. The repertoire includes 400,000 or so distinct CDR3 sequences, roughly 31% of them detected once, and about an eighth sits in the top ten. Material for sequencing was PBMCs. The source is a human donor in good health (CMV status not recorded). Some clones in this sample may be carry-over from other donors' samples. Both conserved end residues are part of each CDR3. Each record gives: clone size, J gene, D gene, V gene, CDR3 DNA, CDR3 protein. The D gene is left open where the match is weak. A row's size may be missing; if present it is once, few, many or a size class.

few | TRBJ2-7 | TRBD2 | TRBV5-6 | TGTGCCAGCAGCTTCAGACTAGCAACGTACGAGCAGTACTTC | CASSFRLATYEQYF
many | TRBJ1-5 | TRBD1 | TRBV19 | TGTGCCAGTAGTATTTGGGACAGGAATCAGCCCCAGCATTTT | CASSIWDRNQPQHF
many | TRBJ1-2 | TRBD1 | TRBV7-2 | TGTGCCAGCAGCTTTAGGGGGCGCAGAGGCTACACCTTC | CASSFRGRRGYTF
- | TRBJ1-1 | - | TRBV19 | TGTGCCAGTATCCTCGAGAACACTGAAGCTTTCTTT | CASILENTEAFF
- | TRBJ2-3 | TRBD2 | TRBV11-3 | TGTGCCAGCAGCCGGACTAGCTCAGATACGCAGTATTTT | CASSRTSSDTQYF
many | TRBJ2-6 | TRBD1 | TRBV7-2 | TGTGCCAGCAGCTTAGCGGTACCGGCGACAGGGTCAACTGGGGCCAACGTCCTGACTTTC | CASSLAVPATGSTGANVLTF
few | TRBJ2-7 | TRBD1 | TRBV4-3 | TGCGCCAGCAGCCAGACAGGGTTGGGAAGGGAGCAGTACTTC | CASSQTGLGREQYF
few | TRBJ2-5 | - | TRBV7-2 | TGTGCCAGCAGCTTTACAGTGCAAGAGACCCAGTACTTC | CASSFTVQETQYF
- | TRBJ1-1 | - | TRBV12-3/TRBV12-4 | TGTGCCAGCAGCGCCGTGGGCTTCAACACTGAAGCTTTCTTT | CASSAVGFNTEAFF
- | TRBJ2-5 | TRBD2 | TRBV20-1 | TGCAGTGCTAGCCGGACTAGCGGGGGCCAAGAGACCCAGTACTTC | CSASRTSGGQETQYF
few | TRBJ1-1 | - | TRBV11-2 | TGTGCCAGCAGCTTAGGACCGGACAGAGAGTTTGAAGCTTTCTTT | CASSLGPDREFEAFF
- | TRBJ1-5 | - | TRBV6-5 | TGTGCCAGCAGTTACGACCATACGAACAATCAGCCCCAGCATTTT | CASSYDHTNNQPQHF
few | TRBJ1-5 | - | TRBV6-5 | TGTGCCAGCAGTTACTCACGGGAGGGTGCTCAGCCCCAGCATTTT | CASSYSREGAQPQHF
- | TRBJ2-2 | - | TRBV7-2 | TGTGCCAGCAGCATAGAAGGAATAAACACCTTTGAGCTGTTTTTT | CASSIEGINTFELFF
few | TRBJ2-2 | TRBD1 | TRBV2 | TGTGCCAGCAAACCGGGACAGGGAGACGGGGAGCTGTTTTTT | CASKPGQGDGELFF
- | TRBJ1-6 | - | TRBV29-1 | TGCAGCGTTGTTCCTGTGGGCCTATCTCGAGCACCCCTCCACTTT | CSVVPVGLSRAPLHF
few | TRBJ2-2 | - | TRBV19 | TGTGCCAGTAGTATGGCCGGGGAGCTGTTTTTT | CASSMAGELFF
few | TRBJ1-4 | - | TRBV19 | TGTGCCAGTAGTACCGGACAGAATGAAAAACTGTTTTTT | CASSTGQNEKLFF
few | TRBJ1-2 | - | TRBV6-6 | TGTGCCAGCAATCAGGGCGTCGCGGGGGGCTACACCTTC | CASNQGVAGGYTF
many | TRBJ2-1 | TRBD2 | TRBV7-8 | TGTGCCAGCAGCTCTAGCGGGGGAGGTTACAATGAGCAGTTCTTC | CASSSSGGGYNEQFF
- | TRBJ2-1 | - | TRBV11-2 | TGTGCCAGCACCAGGAGGGGACAGTCCTACAATGGGCAGTTCTTC | CASTRRGQSYNGQFF
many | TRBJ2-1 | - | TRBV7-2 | TGTGCCAGCAGCTTAGCCGACCGGGGACTCGAGGCCTACAATGAGCAGTTCTTC | CASSLADRGLEAYNEQFF
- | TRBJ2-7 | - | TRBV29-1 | TGCAGCGTCCGGGCCTCCTACGGGGAGCAGTACTTC | CSVRASYGEQYF
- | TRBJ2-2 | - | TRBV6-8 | TGTGCCAGCAGTTACTACCTCGGCGCGGGGAACACCGGGGAGCTGTTTTTT | CASSYYLGAGNTGELFF
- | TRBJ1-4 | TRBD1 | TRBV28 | TGTGCCAGCAGTTCCCCGCGAAGACAGGGTAATGAACAACTGTTTTTT | CASSSPRRQGNEQLFF
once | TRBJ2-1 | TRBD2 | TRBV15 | TGTGCCACCAGGAGCGGGGGGCCTAGCTCCTACAATGAGCAGTTCTTC | CATRSGGPSSYNEQFF
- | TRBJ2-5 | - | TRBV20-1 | TGCAGTGCCCCTTTCGCCGAGACCCAGTACTTC | CSAPFAETQYF
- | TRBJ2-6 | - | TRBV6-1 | TGTGCCAGCAGTGAAGGGAGGCTTTCTGGGGCCAACGTCCTGACTTTC | CASSEGRLSGANVLTF
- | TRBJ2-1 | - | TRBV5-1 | TGCGCCAGCAGCTTGCTGGACTCCGGAGATGAGCAGTTCTTC | CASSLLDSGDEQFF